This is a list of T cell receptor beta chains from one sample in a study of T-cell memory formation after mild COVID-19. Each CDR3 protein is one row after TCRdb ran MiXCR on the 5' RACE reads. The sample has fewer than 90,000 distinct CDR3 sequences, 9.5% to 15% seen once; the top ten hold 35% to 50%. Material for sequencing was PBMCs or a T cell subset sorted from them (not recorded which). Every receptor here comes from a man between 18 and 29 years old who had mild COVID-19 (a few samples of this study predate the infection). Cell type and time point are not known. Both conserved end residues are part of each CDR3. A D gene is named only where the DNA matches it firmly. The size of a clone is reported for some rows only, either as once, few or many, or as a class for expanded clones.

size: many; V: TRBV7-9; J: TRBJ2-2; D: NA; CDR3: CASRGGTGELFF; DNA: TGTGCCAGCAGAGGGGGAACCGGGGAGCTGTTTTTT
size: few; V: TRBV5-1; J: TRBJ2-1; D: TRBD2; CDR3: CASSLWPSGGANEQFF; DNA: TGCGCCAGCAGCTTGTGGCCTAGCGGGGGGGCCAATGAGCAGTTCTTC
size: NA; V: TRBV6-5; J: TRBJ2-1; D: TRBD2; CDR3: CASGPGTSRHF; DNA: TGTGCCAGCGGACCCGGGACTAGCAGGCACTTC
size: few; V: TRBV7-9; J: TRBJ1-4; D: NA; CDR3: CASSLTPDGDEKLFF; DNA: TGTGCCAGCAGCTTAACCCCAGATGGTGATGAAAAACTGTTTTTT
size: many; V: TRBV12-3/TRBV12-4; J: TRBJ1-1; D: NA; CDR3: CASSFSAGYTAFF; DNA: TGTGCCAGCAGTTTTTCGGCAGGTTATACAGCTTTCTTT
size: many; V: TRBV5-6; J: TRBJ2-3; D: NA; CDR3: CASSLAGSTDTQYF; DNA: TGTGCCAGCAGCTTGGCTGGCAGCACAGATACGCAGTATTTT
size: NA; V: TRBV3-1; J: TRBJ2-3; D: NA; CDR3: CASSQDLGTYTDTQYF; DNA: TGTGCCAGCAGCCAAGATCTAGGGACCTACACAGATACGCAGTATTTT
size: few; V: TRBV5-6; J: TRBJ2-2; D: NA; CDR3: CASSPLWPSSGELFF; DNA: TGTGCCAGCAGCCCTTTATGGCCTAGCTCCGGGGAGCTGTTTTTT
size: NA; V: TRBV5-1; J: TRBJ2-2; D: NA; CDR3: CASSFGKGGDTGELFF; DNA: TGCGCCAGCAGCTTCGGAAAAGGGGGAGACACCGGGGAGCTGTTTTTC
size: few; V: TRBV6-6; J: TRBJ2-3; D: TRBD2; CDR3: CASSYIAGGSDTQYF; DNA: TGTGCCAGCAGTTACATAGCGGGGGGGTCAGATACGCAGTATTTT
size: many; V: TRBV5-1; J: TRBJ2-1; D: TRBD1; CDR3: CASSQGVLSYNEQFF; DNA: TGCGCCAGCAGCCAGGGGGTACTATCCTACAATGAGCAGTTCTTC
size: NA; V: TRBV7-2; J: TRBJ1-6; D: NA; CDR3: CASSLYLAVGSPLHF; DNA: TGTGCCAGCAGCTTATATTTGGCCGTGGGGTCACCCCTCCACTTT
size: few; V: TRBV27; J: TRBJ1-2; D: TRBD1; CDR3: CASSPNDRVPYGYTF; DNA: TGTGCCAGCAGTCCGAATGACAGGGTCCCCTATGGCTACACCTTC
size: few; V: TRBV7-6; J: TRBJ2-1; D: TRBD2; CDR3: CASSLEAGGGNEQFF; DNA: TGTGCCAGCAGCTTAGAAGCGGGGGGTGGAAATGAGCAGTTCTTC
size: few; V: TRBV7-9; J: TRBJ2-2; D: NA; CDR3: CASTRASGELFF; DNA: TGTGCCAGCACCCGAGCATCCGGGGAGCTGTTTTTT
size: few; V: TRBV19; J: TRBJ2-2; D: NA; CDR3: CATAEQLPDTGELFF; DNA: TGTGCCACCGCAGAGCAGCTTCCCGACACCGGGGAGCTGTTTTTT
size: few; V: TRBV5-1; J: TRBJ2-6; D: NA; CDR3: CASSPLNGANVLTF; DNA: TGCGCCAGCAGCCCCCTAAACGGGGCCAACGTCCTGACTTTC
size: few; V: TRBV20-1; J: TRBJ2-7; D: TRBD1; CDR3: CSAREPGQKYEQYF; DNA: TGCAGTGCTAGAGAGCCGGGACAGAAATACGAGCAGTACTTC
size: NA; V: TRBV30; J: TRBJ2-3; D: NA; CDR3: CAWSAGGAGSTDTQYF; DNA: TGTGCCTGGAGTGCAGGGGGAGCGGGGAGCACAGATACGCAGTATTTT
size: few; V: TRBV4-1; J: TRBJ2-7; D: TRBD1; CDR3: CASSQTTGVYEQYF; DNA: TGCGCCAGCAGCCAAACGACAGGGGTGTACGAGCAGTACTTC
size: few; V: TRBV4-1; J: TRBJ2-6; D: NA; CDR3: CASSQDKGESATGANVLTF; DNA: TGCGCCAGCAGCCAAGATAAAGGGGAAAGTGCGACTGGGGCCAACGTCCTGACTTTC
size: many; V: TRBV6-5; J: TRBJ2-3; D: TRBD2; CDR3: CASSHSGGSTDTQYF; DNA: TGTGCCAGCAGCCATAGCGGGGGGAGCACAGATACGCAGTATTTT
size: few; V: TRBV7-9; J: TRBJ1-2; D: NA; CDR3: CASSLIIGSPGYTF; DNA: TGTGCCAGCAGCCTAATAATAGGGAGCCCGGGCTACACCTTC
size: many; V: TRBV6-6; J: TRBJ2-1; D: TRBD2; CDR3: CASGGAYNEQFF; DNA: TGTGCCAGCGGGGGGGCCTACAATGAGCAGTTCTTC
size: NA; V: TRBV27; J: TRBJ1-1; D: TRBD1; CDR3: CASRLIDRAEAFF; DNA: TGTGCCAGCAGACTTATAGACAGGGCTGAAGCTTTCTTT
size: many; V: TRBV27; J: TRBJ2-1; D: NA; CDR3: CASSFSAVGHNEQFF; DNA: TGTGCCAGCAGTTTTTCGGCAGTGGGACACAATGAGCAGTTCTTC
size: NA; V: TRBV29-1; J: TRBJ2-2; D: NA; CDR3: CSAYSSTGELFF; DNA: TGCAGCGCCTACAGCAGCACCGGGGAGCTGTTTTTT
size: many; V: TRBV20-1; J: TRBJ2-3; D: TRBD2; CDR3: CSATLTSGGYTDTQYF; DNA: TGCAGTGCTACTTTGACTAGCGGGGGCTACACAGATACGCAGTATTTT
size: NA; V: TRBV19; J: TRBJ1-5; D: NA; CDR3: CASSTRLVLLDVRNQPQHF; DNA: TGTGCCAGTTCCACACGTCTTGTCCTACTAGACGTGCGCAATCAGCCCCAGCATTTT
size: NA; V: TRBV6-2/TRBV6-3; J: TRBJ1-1; D: NA; CDR3: CASATFSTMNTEAFF; DNA: TGTGCCAGCGCCACCTTCTCCACAATGAACACTGAAGCTTTCTTT
size: few; V: TRBV4-2; J: TRBJ2-5; D: NA; CDR3: CASSQDVFSDQPLRETQYF; DNA: TGTGCCAGCAGCCAAGATGTTTTTTCGGACCAGCCTCTTCGGGAGACCCAGTACTTC
size: few; V: TRBV7-7; J: TRBJ2-1; D: NA; CDR3: CASSPLTAGYNEQFF; DNA: TGTGCTAGCAGCCCCCTAACGGCGGGGTACAATGAGCAGTTCTTC
size: many; V: TRBV7-2; J: TRBJ2-3; D: TRBD2; CDR3: CASSWTSGGTDTQYF; DNA: TGTGCCAGCAGCTGGACTAGCGGGGGTACAGATACGCAGTATTTT
size: NA; V: TRBV3-1; J: TRBJ2-3; D: NA; CDR3: CASSQGLAGTDTQYF; DNA: TGTGCCAGCAGCCAAGGTCTAGCCGGCACAGATACGCAGTATTTT
size: few; V: TRBV12-3/TRBV12-4; J: TRBJ2-4; D: NA; CDR3: CASFNGGGKNIQYF; DNA: TGTGCCAGCTTTAACGGGGGAGGCAAAAACATTCAGTACTTC